The clone carrying this T cell receptor (beta chain) was seen at least ten times. Its cognate antigen is unknown. This sample is part of a study of molecular identifiers for immune sequencing clone quantification. Study-level points and caveats: Over 97% of effector molecules, yet under 1% of naive-cell molecules, were held by clones above 20 RNA copies.

Previously described methods and listed TCR primers were used for bulk TCR libraries. MiXCR, applied by TCRdb to the PCR reads, yields one record per CDR3 protein. Altogether more than 70,000 distinct CDR3 sequences are present, 21% being singletons, with the ten largest covering more than 0.85%. Germline CDR1 reads SGDLS; CDR2 reads YYNGEE. The CDR3 is made up of 19 amino acids. V lost 3 bases and J lost 1, with 24 bases in between. With RNA at 10%, 30% or 50%, naive CD8 libraries came from roughly 20,000 to 1,000,000 sorted cells. The chain has TRBV9 and TRBJ2-3; D may match TRBD1 or TRBD2 (5 bases each). Sequences were obtained from naive CD8+ T cells from blood, with Jurkat cell RNA spiked in. As for subset: FACS-sorted CD8+CD4-CCR7+CD45RA+ naive T cells. The clonotype comes from a human donor in good health. Some libraries in this study had Jurkat cell RNA spiked in. The CDR3 DNA sequence: TGTGCCAGCAGCGCCCCCCAGGCTTCCCATAGGGGACGCACAGATACGCAGTATTTT. This sequence encodes CASSAPQASHRGRTDTQYF.